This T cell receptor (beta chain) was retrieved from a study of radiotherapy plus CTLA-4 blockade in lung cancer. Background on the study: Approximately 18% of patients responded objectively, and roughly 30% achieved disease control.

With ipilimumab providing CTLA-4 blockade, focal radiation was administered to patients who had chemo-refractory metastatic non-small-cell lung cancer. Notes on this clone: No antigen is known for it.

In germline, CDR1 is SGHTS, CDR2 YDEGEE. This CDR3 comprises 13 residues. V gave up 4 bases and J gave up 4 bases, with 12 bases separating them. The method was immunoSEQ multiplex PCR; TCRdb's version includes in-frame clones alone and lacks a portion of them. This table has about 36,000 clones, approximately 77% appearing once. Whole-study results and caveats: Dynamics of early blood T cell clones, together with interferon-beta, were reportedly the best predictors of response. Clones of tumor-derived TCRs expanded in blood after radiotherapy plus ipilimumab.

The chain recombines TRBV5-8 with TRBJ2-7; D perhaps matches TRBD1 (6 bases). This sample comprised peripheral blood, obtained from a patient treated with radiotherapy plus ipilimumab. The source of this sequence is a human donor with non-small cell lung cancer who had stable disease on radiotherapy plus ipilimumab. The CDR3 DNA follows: TGTGCCAGCAGCCTCAGGGGAAGGTACGAGCAGTACTTC. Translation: CASSLRGRYEQYF.